This record looks at one TCR beta chain sequence and its context. In its sample, this clonotype was seen once. The antigen this receptor binds is unknown. A read error is possible here, since a much larger clone lies one base away. CDR1 and CDR2 are read off the germline V gene as SGHTA and FQGTGA. The CDR3 has 15 amino acids, counting the end cysteine and phenylalanine. Only the CDR3 portion is preserved as DNA: 45 bases, with reading frame beginning at the first base. Using a constant-region primer and ProtoScript II reverse transcriptase, TCRbeta-specific cDNA was reverse-transcribed from around 520 ng total RNA. Three nested multiplex PCR rounds, following a slightly modified ARM-PCR procedure, were used to build the TCRbeta libraries. The first two PCR rounds used multiplex TRBV1-TRBV30 forward primers with a Cbeta reverse primer, each for about 11 cycles. A final 25-cycle PCR with Deep VentR polymerase added sample barcodes and Illumina adapters. Before sequencing, amplicons of 200-500 bp were gel-purified using a QIAquick gel extraction kit. An Illumina HiSeq 2500 was used to sequence the TCRbeta amplicons with 250-bp paired-end reads. The original pipeline was this. Trimmomatic v0.33 was used to quality-trim the reads, and FLASH v1.2.11 was used to merge paired reads so that full CDR3 sequences could be recovered. V, D and J germline segments were assigned to the rearranged TCRbeta sequences using MiGEC v1.2.1b. VDJtools v1.0.0 computed clonotype statistics and Shannon-Wiener diversity indices. To cut down on sampling bias, every analysis after diversity analysis relied on just the 250 most abundant clonotypes from each sample. TCRdb redid the processing of the public reads, applying fastp at Q25 and MiXCR, and retained in-frame beta chains. Rows merge per CDR3 protein into single entries with the most common DNA and genes. The V and J calls were determined by TCRdb, not by the authors. In this sample the table shows some 130,000 distinct CDR3 sequences, less than 75% of which occur a single time. The leading ten clones occupy 8.1% of the sample.

Total RNA and DNA were co-extracted from around 20-30 mg of bulk tissue with the AllPrep DNA/RNA mini kit, without cell sorting. About 5 patients with histopathologically diagnosed primary liver carcinoma underwent surgical resection in China between November 2015 and 2016. Chronic HBV infection was present in the patients, and the patients were treatment-naive at sampling. Each fresh piece of tumor and adjacent tissue was cut in two, with one half stored in RNAlater at -80 degrees C and the other half sent for histology. These data are taken from a study of tumor-infiltrating lymphocytes in primary liver carcinoma (dated by TCRdb to 2016 to 2017). About the study as a whole: The five patients, three men and two women aged 30 to 69 years, had hepatocellular carcinoma (four) or combined HCC and intrahepatic cholangiocarcinoma (one). The tumors of the five patients were staged as T1-T3 N0M0, with maximum diameters ranging from roughly 4.2 to 11 cm. Each sample produced about 3.65 to 7.13 million productive TCRbeta reads, and read depth showed no significant difference between tissue types. The study combined TCRbeta repertoire sequencing, expression microarrays and whole-exome sequencing across five regions of each liver tumor, with adjacent normal tissue and blood. TCRbeta repertoire sequencing covered roughly 35 specimens from 5 patients: 25 or so tumor regions, 5 adjacent noncancerous liver tissues and 5 peripheral blood samples. High reproducibility was observed for the technical replicate repertoires, with mean shared-clone rates approximately 0.92 and correlation coefficients above 0.95. General findings and caveats noted by the study authors: The top 250 clones accounted for a significantly greater share of the repertoire in tumors than in blood (p = 0.039). With just four to six patients in the study, the authors point out that the findings should be validated in a larger study. Only the TCR beta chain was sequenced, which likely underestimates true repertoire diversity because unpaired alpha chains were not captured. Since the samples were bulk and unsorted, there was no way to compare CD4+ and CD8+ T cell repertoires. Consistent with antigen-driven expansion, pairs of tumor regions showed higher repertoire overlap (mean roughly 35%) than either tumor-adjacent pairs (around 17%) or tumor-blood pairs (roughly 15%).

The sequence joins TRBV7-3 to TRBJ2-1, with 8 central nucleotides matching TRBD2. This TCR was sampled from a woman aged 55-70 years with primary liver carcinoma and hepatitis B virus infection. What was sequenced was tumor-adjacent normal liver tissue. The CDR3 loop reads CASSAGTSLRNEHFF. The sequence in DNA is TGTGCCAGCAGCGCCGGGACTAGTTTGCGAAATGAGCACTTCTTC.